This record concerns one T cell receptor (beta chain) sequence. This clonotype was recorded at least ten times. Its binding antigen is unknown. No base quality values were provided; no much bigger clone lies one nucleotide off. This sample was taken from a study of T cells after yellow fever vaccination (dated by TCRdb to between 2018 and 2020). About the study as a whole: The SMART-Seq v4 Ultra Low Input RNA kit was used to prepare libraries from fractions with low cell numbers. To follow T-cell clones before and after both primary and booster YFV17D yellow fever vaccination, bulk TCR alpha and beta repertoires underwent longitudinal sequencing. The cohort comprised two healthy male donors, one aged 18 to 30 and one aged 30 to 39 years. Blood was drawn at multiple timepoints before and after primary and secondary immunization, with bulk PBMC replicates and cell subsets isolated. Overall results and qualifications from the work: A small fraction of clonotypes appeared in both the CD4 and CD8 compartments, likely as a result of convergent recombination. Because only a couple of donors were included in the study, the extent to which the findings can be generalized is limited. The secondary T-cell response was weaker than the primary response but faster, peaking on day 5 instead of day 15. FACS-sorted repertoires could contain abundant contaminating clonotypes from the bulk population, so computational filtering was required. After the booster, most of the clones that had expanded following primary vaccination were detected again (roughly 97% of CD4 and around 90% of CD8), which suggests that memory was broadly maintained.

The data were produced on an Illumina NovaSeq 6000. TCR cDNA was synthesized by 5'RACE template switching, through which a universal primer site and unique molecular identifiers were introduced. cDNA synthesis was primed from both the TCR alpha and TCR beta constant segments. Library amplification involved two PCR steps, and the second step added sample barcodes and sequencing adapters. Libraries were sequenced on Illumina HiSeq 2500 (2x100 bp) or NovaSeq (2x150 bp). Per the authors' processing: Reads were demultiplexed and collapsed into UMI consensus sequences with MIGEC, and V(D)J alignment was performed with MiXCR. Vaccine-responding clonotypes were identified with edgeR using replicate PBMC samples, with FDR below 0.01 and a log2 fold change above 5 up to day 15 being required. CD4 or CD8 identity was assigned to each bulk clonotype according to whether the clonotype was present at higher abundance in the sequenced CD4 repertoire or the sequenced CD8 repertoire. The public sequencing data were trimmed at Q25 with fastp and processed into clonotypes with MiXCR by TCRdb, which kept only in-frame beta chains. CDR3 protein sequences are deduplicated, and each keeps its most common genes and DNA. TCRdb, rather than the study authors, made the V and J calls. The sample data list about 310,000 distinct CDR3 sequences, and around 3.9% of these were observed just once. 23% of the sample goes to the ten largest clones.

The V end loses 5 bases and the J end loses 5 bases, and a stretch of 18 bases separates them. Spanning cysteine to phenylalanine, the CDR3 consists of 15 amino acids. The DNA shown is the 45-base CDR3, in frame from base 1. The germline V gene provides CDR1 SGHTA and CDR2 FQGTGA. Read against the paper, the sample's treatment or condition label means: live attenuated yellow fever vaccine strain. At each blood-draw timepoint, two biological replicates of bulk PBMCs were collected. PBMCs were isolated from peripheral blood using a standard Ficoll-Paque protocol. TriZol was used to extract RNA from bulk PBMCs, from CD4 and CD8 fractions, and from dextramer-positive and dextramer-negative fractions.

This receptor was obtained from a man between 18 and 29 years old who received the YFV17D yellow fever vaccine. The sequence joins TRBV7-3 to TRBJ2-5, and TRBD2 may be the D gene, going by 5 matching bases. The sample was PBMCs, taken on the day of the yellow fever booster vaccination. The bases are TGTGCCAGCAGCCCAACCGAGGGTCCATGGGAGACCCAGTACTTC. Its translation is CASSPTEGPWETQYF.